This entry concerns a single TCR beta chain. Its antigen is still unknown. Qualities for individual bases were not recorded, and no much larger clone is one base off. This sample was taken from a study of T cell responses to AZD1222 COVID-19 vaccine listed by TCRdb under 2021. For the wider study: A total of over 230 trial participants underwent TCR sequencing, of whom more than 200 had received two doses of AZD1222 and some 25 had received two doses of the MenACWY control vaccine. Enrollment into the trials was organized by age into subgroups of 18-55, 56-69 and 70-plus years, and those subgroups contained 148, 28 and 57 TCR-sequenced participants, respectively. Study-wide findings and limitations: No day 14 peak-response samples were available, so repertoires were characterized only after the peak T cell response. Conclusions about previously exposed vaccinees are limited, since just five or six AZD1222 recipients were seropositive for SARS-CoV-2 at baseline. The 56-69-year group was small, and its depth increase did not reach significance, likely because of low power. The whole spike protein was spanned by vaccine-associated CD4 TCRs, and dominant responses were seen in regions 160-218 and 743-854. Reportedly, close to half of the unique spike-specific TCRs recognized epitopes lying outside the regions that are mutated in the B.1.351 and B.1.1.7 variants. Most participants were white British and females outnumbered males, and the authors suggested that clonal diversity may have been underestimated. After two AZD1222 doses, spike-specific TCR breadth and depth were significantly higher than at day 0 and than in MenACWY recipients.

The CDR3 runs 14 amino acids, cysteine and phenylalanine included. Kept here is only the CDR3 DNA, which spans 42 bases and is read in frame from base 1. The germline V gene sets CDR1 to SGHAT and CDR2 to FQNNGV. V and J lose 1 base and 7 bases, and a span of 11 bases separates them. The CDR3 regions of human TCRbeta chains were analyzed by immunosequencing. As for how the authors treated the data: TCRs in the repertoires were matched against a reference library of SARS-CoV-2-specific TCRs that had been generated with the MIRA antigen-specificity platform. Breadth meant the fraction of unique TCRs that were SARS-CoV-2-associated, whereas depth meant the fraction of total T cells that were SARS-CoV-2-associated. Using the MIRA data, every spike-specific TCR was mapped to the spike region that the TCR reacted to and assigned to either a CD4 or a CD8 class. Log10-transformed breadth and depth values were compared by one-way ANOVA with Sidak's multiple comparisons tests. The source is immuneACCESS, and TCRdb retained only in-frame sequences with V and J called. Part of the clones is not carried over; for the studies checked, unresolved V genes explain less than half of this, and the remainder is unexplained. V and J calls and clone size are those listed in that table; D and trimming were worked out from the DNA. Recorded for this sample are roughly 200,000 clones; about 92% of them occurred a single time. The ten top clones hold 3.6% of the sample.

The time point label of this sample denotes: about 28 days (+/-7) after the second vaccine dose. The meaning of the sample's treatment or condition label: meningococcal conjugate vaccine given as trial control. Samples from vaccinated people were obtained from the UK trials COV001 and COV002, which included a single-blind randomized controlled phase 2/3 trial of AZD1222 (ChAdOx1 nCoV-19) in healthy adults. For TCRbeta chain sequencing, PBMC samples from trial participants were taken at day 0 and at day 28 after the second dose. The rearranged segments are TRBV11-2 and TRBJ1-5; the D gene is perhaps TRBD1, on 5 matching bases. The sequence came from an adult who received the MenACWY meningococcal vaccine as a control. The sequences come from peripheral blood, collected 28 days after the second dose of the MenACWY control vaccine. CDR3 loop: CASSLASGGQPQHF. The sequenced DNA is TGTGCCAGCAGCTTAGCGTCGGGGGGGCAGCCCCAGCATTTT.